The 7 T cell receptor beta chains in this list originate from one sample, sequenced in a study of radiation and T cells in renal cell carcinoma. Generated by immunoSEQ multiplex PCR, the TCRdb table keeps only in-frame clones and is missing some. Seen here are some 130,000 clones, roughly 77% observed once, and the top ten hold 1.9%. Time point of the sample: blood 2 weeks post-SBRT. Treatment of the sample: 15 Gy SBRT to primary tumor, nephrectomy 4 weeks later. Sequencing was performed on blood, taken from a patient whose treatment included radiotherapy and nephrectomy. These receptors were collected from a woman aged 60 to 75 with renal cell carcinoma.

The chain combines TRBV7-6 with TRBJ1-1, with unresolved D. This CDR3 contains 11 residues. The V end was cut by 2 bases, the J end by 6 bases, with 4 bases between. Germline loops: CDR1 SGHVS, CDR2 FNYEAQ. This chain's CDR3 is CASSLSSEAFF. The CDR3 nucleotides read TGTGCCAGCAGCTTAAGTTCTGAAGCTTTCTTT.

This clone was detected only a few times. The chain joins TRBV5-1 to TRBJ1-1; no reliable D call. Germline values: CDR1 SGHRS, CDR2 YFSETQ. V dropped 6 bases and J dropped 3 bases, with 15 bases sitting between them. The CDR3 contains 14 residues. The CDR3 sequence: CASMRMLDDTEAFF. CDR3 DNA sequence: TGCGCCAGCATGAGGATGTTGGATGACACTGAAGCTTTCTTT.

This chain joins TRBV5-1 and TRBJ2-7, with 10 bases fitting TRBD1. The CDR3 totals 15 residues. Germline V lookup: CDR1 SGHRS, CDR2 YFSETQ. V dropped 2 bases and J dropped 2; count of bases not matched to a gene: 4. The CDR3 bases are TGCGCCAGCAGCTTTCTAGGACAGGGGGCCTACGAGCAGTACTTC. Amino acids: CASSFLGQGAYEQYF.

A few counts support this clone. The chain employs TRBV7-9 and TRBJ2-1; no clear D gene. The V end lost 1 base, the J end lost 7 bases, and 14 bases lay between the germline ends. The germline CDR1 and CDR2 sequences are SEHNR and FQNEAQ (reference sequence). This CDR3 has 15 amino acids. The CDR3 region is CASSLEGYGFNEQFF. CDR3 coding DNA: TGTGCCAGCAGCTTAGAAGGGTACGGTTTTAATGAGCAGTTCTTC.

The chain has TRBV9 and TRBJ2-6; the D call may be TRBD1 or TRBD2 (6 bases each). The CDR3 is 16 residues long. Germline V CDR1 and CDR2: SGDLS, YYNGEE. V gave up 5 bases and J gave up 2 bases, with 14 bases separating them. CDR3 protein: CASSFVGGPGANVLTF. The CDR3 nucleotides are TGTGCCAGCAGTTTCGTAGGGGGGCCTGGGGCCAACGTCCTGACTTTC. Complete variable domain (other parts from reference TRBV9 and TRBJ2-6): DSGVTQTPKHLITATGQRVTLRCSPRSGDLSVYWYQQSLDQGLQFLIQYYNGEERAKGNILERFSAQQFPDLHSELNLSSLELGDSALYFCASSFVGGPGANVLTFGAGSRLTVL.

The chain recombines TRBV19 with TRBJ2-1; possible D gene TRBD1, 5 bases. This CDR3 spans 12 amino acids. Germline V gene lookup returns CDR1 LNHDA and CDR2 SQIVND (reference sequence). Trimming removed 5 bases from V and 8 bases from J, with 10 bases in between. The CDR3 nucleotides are TGTGCCAGTAGTGTCAGGGTCGATGAGCAGTTCTTC. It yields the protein CASSVRVDEQFF.

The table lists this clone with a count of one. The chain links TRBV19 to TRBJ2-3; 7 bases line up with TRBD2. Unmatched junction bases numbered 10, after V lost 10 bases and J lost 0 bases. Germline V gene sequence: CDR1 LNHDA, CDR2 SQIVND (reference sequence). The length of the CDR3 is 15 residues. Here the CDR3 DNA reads TGTGCCACCCGAGGGAGGGGACCTAGCACAGATACGCAGTATTTT. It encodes CATRGRGPSTDTQYF. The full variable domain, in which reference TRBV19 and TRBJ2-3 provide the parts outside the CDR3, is DGGITQSPKYLFRKEGQNVTLSCEQNLNHDAMYWYRQDPGQGLRLIYYSQIVNDFQKGDIAEGYSVSREKKESFPLTVTSAQKNPTAFYLCATRGRGPSTDTQYFGPGTRLTVL.